Below, 8 T cell receptor beta chains from the same sample are listed, as sequenced in a study of cytomegalovirus exposure and HLA in healthy donors. Amplification used 60 Vbeta primers and 13 Jbeta primers. Here immunoSEQ multiplex PCR was the method, and the copy in TCRdb shows in-frame clones only, minus some. In the table there are roughly 110,000 clones, about four fifths of which are singletons. The sequenced sample was PBMCs. Source of these receptors: a man between 25 and 39 years old in good health and CMV-seropositive.

The chain uses TRBV4-1 and TRBJ2-1; D unclear. V was trimmed by 1 base and J by 3 bases, leaving 10 bases between them. This CDR3 is 15 amino acids long. The V gene's germline CDR1 is MGHRA and CDR2 YSYEKL. CDR3 nucleotides: TGCGCCAGCAGCCAAGGGTACAACTACTACAATGAGCAGTTCTTC. Amino acids: CASSQGYNYYNEQFF.

This clone was recorded only once. Other DNA sequences in this sample translate to the same CDR3. The rearrangement joins TRBV7-9 to TRBJ1-5, with TRBD1 as a possible D gene (6 bases). Germline CDR1 SEHNR, CDR2 FQNEAQ (reference sequence). V gave up 8 bases and J gave up 0 bases, with 11 bases separating them. This CDR3 has 14 residues. CDR3 in amino acids: CASSRGGSNQPQHF. The CDR3 DNA follows: TGTGCCAGCTCCCGAGGGGGTAGCAATCAGCCCCAGCATTTT.

The J gene is TRBJ2-7, the V gene TRBV21-1; the D call in the table, TRBD1, was not verified against the DNA. TRBV21-1 is reported as a pseudogene. CDR3 length: 14 residues. CDR3 residues: CASSKVGASSEQYV. DNA of the CDR3: TGTGCCAGCAGCAAGGTTGGGGCCAGCTCCGAGCAGTACGTC.

The chain employs TRBV27 and TRBJ1-6; D call uncertain. The CDR3 loop spans 11 amino acids. The V gene lost 5 bases and the J gene lost 12 bases, with 8 bases spanning the gap. Germline V lookup: CDR1 MNHEY, CDR2 SMNVEV (reference sequence). The chain's CDR3 is CASSRGGPLHF. CDR3 bases: TGTGCCAGCAGTCGAGGTGGACCCCTCCACTTT.

The rearrangement links TRBV7-2 to TRBJ2-5; TRBD1 agrees at 7 bases. V lost 5 bases, J lost 1 base, and 4 bases stayed unmatched. Germline-derived CDR1 and CDR2 are SGHTA and FQGNSA. The CDR3 consists of 14 residues. CDR3 loop: CASSPRGTQETQYF. The CDR3 DNA follows: TGTGCCAGCAGCCCCAGGGGGACCCAAGAGACCCAGTACTTC.

This chain uses TRBV5-1 with TRBJ2-3, with D possibly being TRBD2 (6 bases). The CDR3 is made up of 17 amino acids. Germline CDR1 and CDR2: SGHRS and YFSETQ. V was pared by 4 bases and J by 0 bases, with 18 bases between. DNA of the CDR3: TGCGCCAGCAGCCTTGGGTTCTGGGGGACTAGCACAGATACGCAGTATTTT. The encoded protein is CASSLGFWGTSTDTQYF.

The chain couples TRBV10-2 to TRBJ2-2, with D possibly matching TRBD2 (5 bases). V lost 6 bases, J lost 5 bases, and 13 bases lay in between. Germline V CDR1 and CDR2: WSHSY, SAAADI. The CDR3 has 14 amino acids. In DNA, the CDR3 is TGCGCCAGCAGGGGGTTCCGGGGTACCGGGGAGCTGTTTTTT. It specifies CASRGFRGTGELFF.

The V call is TRBV7-9, the J call TRBJ1-2; D gene unclear. Germline lookup yields CDR1 SEHNR and CDR2 FQNEAQ (reference sequence). V gave up 2 bases and J gave up 4 bases, with 11 bases separating them. CDR3 length equals 14 residues. As DNA, the CDR3 is TGTGCCAGCAGCTTAAGCGCCCAAGGCTATGGCTACACCTTC. Translated: CASSLSAQGYGYTF.